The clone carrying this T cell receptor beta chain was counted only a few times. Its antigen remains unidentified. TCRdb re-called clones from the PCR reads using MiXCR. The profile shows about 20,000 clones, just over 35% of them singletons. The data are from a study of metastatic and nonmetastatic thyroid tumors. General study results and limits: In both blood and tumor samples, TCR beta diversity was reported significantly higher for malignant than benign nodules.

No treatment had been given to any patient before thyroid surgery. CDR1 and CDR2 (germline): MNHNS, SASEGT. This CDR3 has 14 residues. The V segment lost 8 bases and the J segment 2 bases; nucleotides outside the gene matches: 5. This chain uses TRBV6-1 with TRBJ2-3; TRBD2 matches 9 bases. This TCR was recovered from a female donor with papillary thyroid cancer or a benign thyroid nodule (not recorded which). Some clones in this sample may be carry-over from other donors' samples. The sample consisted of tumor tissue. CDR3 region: CASGLAGTTDTQYF. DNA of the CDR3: TGTGCCAGCGGGCTAGCGGGAACCACAGATACGCAGTATTTT.